This TCR beta chain emerged from a study of TIL therapy for anti-PD-1-resistant metastatic lung cancer. In the study overall: Patients then received nivolumab; progressors got lymphodepletion, TIL and IL-2. By whole-exome sequencing, median non-synonymous tumor mutation burden was approximately 1.4 mutations per megabase.

Sequencing used immunoSEQ v3. Here immunoSEQ multiplex PCR was the method, and the copy in TCRdb shows in-frame clones only, minus some. Among around 15,000 clones listed, roughly 70% were seen once. Sample time point: pre-treatment sample, taken before nivolumab and TIL therapy. Adults with stage 4 NSCLC were enrolled in a phase I trial. The CDR3 runs 15 residues. V lost 3 bases to trimming and J lost 1 base; unmatched junction nucleotides: 2. Germline V gene sequence: CDR1 SGHRS, CDR2 YFSETQ. This sequence was found in a person aged 25 to 79 with non-small cell lung cancer. Sequenced material: blood, taken at baseline. The J gene is TRBJ2-3, the V gene TRBV5-1; TRBD1 agrees at 10 bases. In DNA, the CDR3 is TGCGCCAGCAGCTCCGGGACAGGGGGCACAGATACGCAGTATTTT. This sequence encodes CASSSGTGGTDTQYF.